Shown below are 7 T cell receptor beta chains from a single sample sequenced in a study of breast tumors, draining lymph nodes, adjacent tissues. Axillary draining lymph nodes of breast cancer patients supplied the node samples. In TCRdb, the multiplex PCR reads were re-called with MiXCR into one record per CDR3 protein. The table lists around 170,000 distinct CDR3 sequences, approximately 30% of them singletons, with 3.5% to 4.5% in the top ten. Sample: axillary lymph node tissue. The receptors shown here come from a female donor with breast cancer. Some clones in this sample may be carry-over from other donors' samples.

Comment on this clonotype: A much bigger clone sits one base away, suggesting this may be a read error. The chain joins TRBV9 to TRBJ2-5, with TRBD2 identical over 8 bases. The germline V gene encodes CDR1 SGDLS and CDR2 YYNGEE. V was clipped by 3 bases and J by 2 bases; unmatched bases: 18. This CDR3 is built from 19 residues. CDR3 protein: CASSAGRLAGLGGQETQYF. The CDR3 coding sequence is TGTGCCAGCAGCGCCGGGCGGTTAGCGGGGCTCGGGGGGCAAGAGACCCAGTACTTC.

V is TRBV16 and J is TRBJ2-1, with D unclear. The ends were cut back, 3 bases at V and 8 bases at J, with 35 bases in the middle. This CDR3 has 21 residues. In germline, CDR1 is KGHSY, CDR2 FQNENV. CDR3 region: CASSHEFFSGLRLTRSHEQFF. The DNA for the CDR3 is TGTGCCAGCAGCCATGAGTTCTTCTCAGGTCTTCGCCTCACAAGGAGCCATGAGCAGTTCTTC.

This clonotype occurred many times. The CDR3 nucleotides are TGTGCCAGTAGTGCCTGGGACTCGTCTGGCACAGATACGCAGTATTTT. Residues: CASSAWDSSGTDTQYF. The gene calls are TRBV19 and TRBJ2-3; D might be TRBD2 (6 bases). The V end was cut by 5 bases, the J end by 1 base, with 16 bases between. CDR3 length equals 16 residues. Germline V gene data show CDR1 as LNHDA and CDR2 as SQIVND (reference sequence). The full variable domain, in which reference TRBV19 and TRBJ2-3 provide the parts outside the CDR3, is DGGITQSPKYLFRKEGQNVTLSCEQNLNHDAMYWYRQDPGQGLRLIYYSQIVNDFQKGDIAEGYSVSREKKESFPLTVTSAQKNPTAFYLCASSAWDSSGTDTQYFGPGTRLTVL.

Details on this clonotype: Without the conserved terminal phenylalanine or tryptophan, this CDR3 likely stems from a read error. V is TRBV19 and J is TRBJ2-1; tentative D call: TRBD2 (5 bases). The CDR3 runs to 16 residues. Germline assignment: CDR1 LNHDA and CDR2 SQIVND (reference sequence). CDR3 nucleotide sequence: TGTGCCAGTAGTACTCCTGTTGGGAGCTCCTACAGTGAGCAGTTCTCC. This encodes CASSTPVGSSYSEQFS.

Worth noting for this clonotype: A much larger clone differs by one base, so this may be a read error. The rearrangement uses TRBV6-5 and TRBJ1-2, with a possible D match to TRBD1 (6 bases). This CDR3 region has 15 residues. Trimming left V 6 bases short and J 4 bases short, with 18 bases between. Germline CDR1 MNHEY, CDR2 SVGAGI. For the CDR3, the DNA is TGTGCCAGCAGCCGCGGGGGCAGGTCTGTCTATGGCTACACCTTC. This encodes CASSRGGRSVYGYTF.

This clonotype has a count of ten or more. The genes are TRBV29-1 and TRBJ2-3, with TRBD2 as a possible D gene (5 bases). Germline V gene sequence: CDR1 SQVTM, CDR2 ANQGSEA. The V and J ends lost 7 bases and 1 base respectively, with 15 bases between them. The CDR3 runs 14 residues. CDR3 DNA sequence: TGCAGCGCCCAAGGGCGGGTGGGCACAGATACGCAGTATTTT. Translated: CSAQGRVGTDTQYF.

This clonotype showed up many times. The chain combines TRBV30 with TRBJ2-1; TRBD2 agrees at 14 bases. The CDR3 spans 14 residues. The J segment lost 8 bases and the V segment lost 3 bases, leaving 3 bases of the junction unmatched. Germline-derived CDR1 and CDR2 are GTSNPN and SVGIG (reference sequence). CDR3 residues: CAWSPGLAGDEQFF. CDR3 nucleotide sequence: TGTGCCTGGAGCCCGGGACTAGCGGGAGATGAGCAGTTCTTC.